The clone carrying this TCR beta chain came up once. Its antigen is not known. The data belong to a study of cytomegalovirus exposure and HLA in healthy donors. Notes on the study in general: Most TCR sequences were rare, but some public TCRs occurred in many donors. It was 160 or so TCR beta chains that were listed as cytomegalovirus-associated.

PCR primers comprised 60 Vbeta and 13 Jbeta primers. Sequenced by immunoSEQ multiplex PCR; TCRdb stores in-frame clones only, minus some. The sample consists of 210,000 or so clones, around 83% of them appearing once. J lost 3 bases, V lost 11 bases, and 9 bases had no gene match. The CDR3 runs to 13 residues. Germline V gene data show CDR1 as WSHSY and CDR2 as SAAADI. The sequenced material came from PBMCs. The TCR comes from a girl aged 2-15 years in good health and CMV-seronegative. The rearrangement links TRBV10-2 to TRBJ2-7; TRBD1 agrees at 8 bases. CDR3 amino acids: CAAGDRSLYEQYF. The CDR3 coding sequence is TGCGCCGCCGGGGACAGGAGTCTCTACGAGCAGTACTTC.